This TCR beta chain was captured in a study of control samples from healthy donors and cancer patients. V lost 3 bases to trimming and J lost 5 bases, with 8 bases between them. This CDR3 is 12 amino acids long. The germline CDR1 and CDR2 sequences are MDHEN and SYDVKM. Some clones are missing from TCRdb's copy, which holds only in-frame ones; the method was immunoSEQ multiplex PCR. The table has 70,000 to 75,000 clones, roughly 87% seen once. The chain combines TRBV28 with TRBJ2-7, with D unresolved. The clonotype comes from a woman aged 50 to 65 in good health. The sample consisted of blood. CDR3 nucleotides: TGTGCCAGCAGTTTCACCAGGAACGAGCAGTACTTC. Translated: CASSFTRNEQYF.